One T cell receptor beta chain is described in this entry. Antigen: not known. Germline is not matched at one junction end, which may reflect a read error. TCRdb fed the 5' RACE reads into MiXCR, producing one record per CDR3 protein. The data show some 390,000 distinct CDR3 sequences, approximately 18% seen once. This record belongs to a study of T cells after yellow fever vaccination. Across the whole study: Libraries from low-cell-number fractions were prepared with the SMART-Seq v4 Ultra Low Input RNA kit. The study, taken as a whole, reports: Weaker, the secondary response peaked sooner, at day 5 versus 15.

Germline V lookup: CDR1 MGHRA, CDR2 YSYEKL. CDR3 length equals 17 residues. V usage is TRBV4-1 and J usage is TRBJ2-1, with D perhaps TRBD2 (7 bases). Sample: PBMCs, taken before the yellow fever booster vaccination. The receptor's source is a man younger than 35 who received the YFV17D yellow fever vaccine. The CDR3 nucleotides read TGCGCCAGCAGCCAAGATCGGGGCGGGGGCCTTTACAATGATCAGTTCTTC. This gives the protein CASSQDRGGGLYNDQFF.